At least ten counts were recorded for the clone carrying this T cell receptor beta chain. Antigen specificity is unknown. Unique molecular identifiers were used to barcode this TCRbeta library. Using its own MiXCR run on the PCR reads, TCRdb lists one record per CDR3 protein. This table holds approximately 150,000 distinct CDR3 sequences, 8.5% to 10% found once. This sample was included in a study of T-cell reconstitution after alpha-beta-depleted transplantation in children. General study findings and limits: Newly generated T cells supplied most T-cell counts and diversity one year post-transplant.

The ends were cut back, 3 bases at V and 6 bases at J, with 12 bases in the middle. This CDR3 comprises 13 residues. The germline gives CDR1 DFQATT, CDR2 SNEGSKA (reference sequence). Here the sequenced sample was PBMCs, mostly from graft donor cells, taken 180 days after TCRalphabeta/CD19-depleted stem cell transplant. V gene TRBV20-1 combines with J gene TRBJ2-1; D tentatively fits TRBD1 or TRBD2 (7 bases each). This TCR was recovered from a female patient aged 2-9 years who had a stem cell transplant for congenital amegakaryocytic thrombocytopenia, so the T cells may come from the graft donor. CDR3 nucleotides: TGCAGTGCTAGGTGGGAGGGGGCCAATGAGCAGTTCTTC. Translation: CSARWEGANEQFF.